A selection of T cell receptor beta chains follows, all from one sample in a study of blood T cell repertoires in COVID-19. Measured with immunoSEQ multiplex PCR; TCRdb has only the in-frame clones, and not every one. The data hold roughly 58,000 clones, with roughly four fifths observed a single time. The source material was peripheral blood. The receptors come from a man aged 60 to 69 with COVID-19, enrolled during active disease. Both conserved end residues are part of each CDR3. D genes are given only for firm matches. Part of the rows lack a size; the others show once, few, many or a class for expanded clones.

d_gene	abundance	v_gene	j_gene	CDR3nt	CDR3aa
.	.	TRBV5-1	TRBJ1-3	TGCGCCAGCAGCCTGGGGGGCACAGGGTCTGGAGACACCATATATTTT	CASSLGGTGSGDTIYF
.	.	TRBV4-1	TRBJ1-1	TGCGCCAGCAGCCAAGGGGGGCTGAACACTGAAGCTTTCTTT	CASSQGGLNTEAFF
TRBD1	.	TRBV29-1	TRBJ1-1	TGCAGCGGTGGGACAGGGGGCGAGTACACTGAAGCTTTCTTT	CSGGTGGEYTEAFF
.	few	TRBV6-5	TRBJ1-3	TGTGCCAGCAGCTTTGGAAACACCATATATTTT	CASSFGNTIYF
TRBD2	.	TRBV7-3	TRBJ2-5	TGTGCCAGCAGCTTCCAAGCGGGGGTCCAAGAGACCCAGTACTTC	CASSFQAGVQETQYF
TRBD2	.	TRBV15	TRBJ2-3	TGTGCCACCAGCAGATACTCAGGGACTAGCAGAACAGATACGCAGTATTTT	CATSRYSGTSRTDTQYF
.	.	TRBV11-2	TRBJ1-1	TGTGCCAGCAGCCTCTTAGGGGGTCCGGCTTTCTTT	CASSLLGGPAFF
.	once	TRBV3-1/TRBV3-2	TRBJ2-7	TGTGCCAGCAGCCAAGAGGGCAGGGCCGAGCAGTACTTC	CASSQEGRAEQYF
TRBD1	few	TRBV27	TRBJ2-7	TGTGCCAGCAGTTTAAGGGACAGGGGGATCTACGAGCAGTACTTC	CASSLRDRGIYEQYF
TRBD1	.	TRBV7-9	TRBJ1-2	TGTGCCAGCAGACGGGACAGGGGCTTGGAGGGCTACACCTTC	CASRRDRGLEGYTF
.	once	TRBV14	TRBJ2-4	TGTGCCAGCAGCCAAGCTAGAGGACTTCAAAACATTCAGTACTTC	CASSQARGLQNIQYF
TRBD1	.	TRBV14	TRBJ1-6	TGTGCCAGCAGCCAAGATCCCAGGGTGGCAGGGGGCTCATCGAATTCACCCCTCCACTTT	CASSQDPRVAGGSSNSPLHF
TRBD2	.	TRBV18	TRBJ2-2	TGTGCCAGCTCACCCTTAGCGGGCGGGGAGCTGTTTTTT	CASSPLAGGELFF
TRBD1	.	TRBV9	TRBJ1-1	TGTGCCAGCAGCGCCCGCGGACAGGGGGTTGGGGACACTGAAGCTTTCTTT	CASSARGQGVGDTEAFF
TRBD2	.	TRBV7-8	TRBJ2-1	TGTGCCAGCAGCTTCGGCGCGGCGGGAGCCCCGCAAGAGCAGTTCTTC	CASSFGAAGAPQEQFF
.	.	TRBV25-1	TRBJ1-1	TGTGCCAGCAGTGGCGTGAACACTGAAGCTTTCTTT	CASSGVNTEAFF
TRBD1	.	TRBV10-3	TRBJ2-6	TGTGCCGTCGGGACAGGGGAAGTGGGCCCCGGGGCCAACGTCCTGACTTTC	CAVGTGEVGPGANVLTF
.	.	TRBV5-6	TRBJ2-3	TGTGCCAGCAGCTTGGGCAGTACAGATACGCAGTATTTT	CASSLGSTDTQYF
.	.	TRBV5-8	TRBJ2-7	TGTGCCAGCAGCTTGGCCGGAGCCTCCTACGAGCAGTACTTC	CASSLAGASYEQYF
.	.	TRBV5-4	TRBJ2-5	TGTGCCAGCAGCCCGCAGGGTACAGGGCCCCAAGAGACCCAGTACTTC	CASSPQGTGPQETQYF
.	.	TRBV25-1	TRBJ2-1	TGTGCCAGCAGTGAATTCAGGGGTTACAATGAGCAGTTCTTC	CASSEFRGYNEQFF
.	many	TRBV12-3/TRBV12-4	TRBJ1-4	TGTGCCAGCGGCAGACTCGGAGAAAAACTGTTTTTT	CASGRLGEKLFF
TRBD1	.	TRBV7-9	TRBJ2-1	TGTGCCAGCAGCTTAGTTGGGACAGGGGCGAACAATGAGCAGTTCTTC	CASSLVGTGANNEQFF
TRBD2	.	TRBV20-1	TRBJ2-1	TGCAGTGCTAGTGGATTTAGCGGGAAGTGGTCCTACAATGAGCAGTTCTTC	CSASGFSGKWSYNEQFF
TRBD1	.	TRBV5-4	TRBJ1-1	TGTGCCAGCGGGAGGACAGGGGGGACTGAAGCTTTCTTT	CASGRTGGTEAFF
TRBD2	.	TRBV5-1	TRBJ2-3	TGCGCCAGCAGCTTGGATTCCCCTTTTGGGACTAGCCTCACAGATACGCAGTATTTT	CASSLDSPFGTSLTDTQYF
TRBD1	.	TRBV5-1	TRBJ1-1	TGCGCCAGCAGCTCACAGGGGGCGGGGATGAACACTGAAGCTTTCTTT	CASSSQGAGMNTEAFF
.	.	TRBV4-2	TRBJ1-5	TGTGCCAGCGCTAACAGATATAGCAATCAGCCCCAGCATTTT	CASANRYSNQPQHF
TRBD1	.	TRBV6-6	TRBJ1-1	TGTGCCAGCAGTCGACGTCCAGACAGGGGGCCGCCGGGCGCCCCAAACACTGAAGCTTTCTTT	CASSRRPDRGPPGAPNTEAFF
.	.	TRBV5-1	TRBJ2-3	TGCGCCAGCAGCTTGGGGCAGGGGCACGGAGATACGCAGTATTTT	CASSLGQGHGDTQYF
TRBD1	.	TRBV27	TRBJ2-7	TGTGCCAGCAGTTTCGGGACAGGGAGCGAGCAGTACTTC	CASSFGTGSEQYF
.	few	TRBV6-6	TRBJ1-5	TGTGCCAGCAGTTATGACAGTTCCAATCAGCCCCAGCATTTT	CASSYDSSNQPQHF
TRBD1	many	TRBV5-5	TRBJ2-2	TGTGCCAGCAGCTTGGAGGTCGGGACAGGGTTTTTAGCCGGGGAGCTGTTTTTT	CASSLEVGTGFLAGELFF
.	.	TRBV6-5	TRBJ1-1	TGTGCCAGCAGTTACTCGAAAAGCGGGGCGAGGGCTTTCTTT	CASSYSKSGARAFF
TRBD1	.	TRBV7-9	TRBJ2-4	TGTGCCAGCAGTTCCCGGGACAGAGCCAAAAACATTCAGTACTTC	CASSSRDRAKNIQYF
TRBD1	.	TRBV13	TRBJ2-7	TGTGCCAGCAGCACACCTACTGGACAGGGGGGGTACGAGCAGTACTTC	CASSTPTGQGGYEQYF
TRBD1	.	TRBV5-1	TRBJ1-3	TGCGCCAGCACCTCCGGGACAGGGGGAAACACCATATATTTT	CASTSGTGGNTIYF
TRBD2	.	TRBV27	TRBJ2-2	TGTGCCAGCAGCTGGAGCGGGGGCGGAACCGGGGAGCTGTTTTTT	CASSWSGGGTGELFF
TRBD1	.	TRBV13	TRBJ2-7	TGTGCCAGCAGCCCCCGACAGGGCCCCTCCTACGAGCAGTACTTC	CASSPRQGPSYEQYF
.	.	TRBV2	TRBJ1-5	TGTGCCAGCAGTATTTCATCGGGAGCATCCAATCAGCCCCAGCATTTT	CASSISSGASNQPQHF
TRBD1	once	TRBV9	TRBJ1-1	TGTGCCAGCAGCGTAGGACAGGGGGCGAACACTGAAGCTTTCTTT	CASSVGQGANTEAFF
.	.	TRBV11-3	TRBJ2-3	TGTGCCAGCAGCTTACGGGATACGCAGTATTTT	CASSLRDTQYF
.	.	TRBV12-3/TRBV12-4	TRBJ1-2	TGTGCCATCAAGACTTTGGGTAACTATGGCTACACCTTC	CAIKTLGNYGYTF